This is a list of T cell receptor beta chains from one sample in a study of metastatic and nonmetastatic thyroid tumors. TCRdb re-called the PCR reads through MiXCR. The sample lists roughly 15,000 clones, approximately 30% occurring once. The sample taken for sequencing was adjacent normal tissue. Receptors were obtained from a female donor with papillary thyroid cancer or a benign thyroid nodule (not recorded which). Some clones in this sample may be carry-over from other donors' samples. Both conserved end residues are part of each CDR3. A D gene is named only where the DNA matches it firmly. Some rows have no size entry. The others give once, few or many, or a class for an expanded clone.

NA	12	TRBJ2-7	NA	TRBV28	TGTGCCAGCACTCAGGACTCCTACGAGCAGTACTTC	CASTQDSYEQYF
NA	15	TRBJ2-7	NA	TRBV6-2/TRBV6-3	TGTGCCAGCAGTCGCCGGGACCTACGTCTCTACGAGCAGTACTTC	CASSRRDLRLYEQYF
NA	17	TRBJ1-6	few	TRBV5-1	TGCGCCAGCAGCTTGGGATGGTCCGGGACCGAACAATCACCCCTCCACTTT	CASSLGWSGTEQSPLHF
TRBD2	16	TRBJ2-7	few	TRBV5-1	TGCGCCAGCAGCTTGGAGTTAGCGGCTAGCGGCTACGAGCAGTACTTC	CASSLELAASGYEQYF
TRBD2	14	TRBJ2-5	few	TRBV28	TGTGCCAGCAGTTACCCCGGGGGGGGACGGGGCCAGTACTTC	CASSYPGGGRGQYF
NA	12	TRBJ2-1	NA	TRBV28	TGTGCCAGCAGATCCTGGGGAAATGAGCAGTTCTTC	CASRSWGNEQFF
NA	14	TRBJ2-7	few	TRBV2	TGTGCCAGCAGGCCGACGGGACCTCTCCCCGAGCAGTACTTC	CASRPTGPLPEQYF
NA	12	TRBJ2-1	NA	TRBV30	TGTGCCTGGAGAGGTGGGGCGGAGACGCAGTTCTTC	CAWRGGAETQFF
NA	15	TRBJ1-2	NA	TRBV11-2	TGTGCCAGCAGCCTCGGAGCTGCAACGCCCTATGGCTACACCTTC	CASSLGAATPYGYTF
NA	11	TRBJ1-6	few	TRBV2	TGTGCCAGCACCGGTAATTCACCCCTCCACTTT	CASTGNSPLHF
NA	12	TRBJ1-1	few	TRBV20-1	TGCAGTGCCCCGGGACGGGGATATGAAGCTTTCTTT	CSAPGRGYEAFF
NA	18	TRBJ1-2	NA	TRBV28	TGTGCCAGCAGGCCCTCGAGCCGGATCCGATTTAGGGACTATGGCTACACCTTC	CASRPSSRIRFRDYGYTF
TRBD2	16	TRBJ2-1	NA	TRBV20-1	TGCAGTGCTAGAGATCGGGGGACTAGTAAAGGCAATGAGCAGTTCTTC	CSARDRGTSKGNEQFF
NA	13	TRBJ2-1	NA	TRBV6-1	TGTGCCAGCAGTTCGTTTTACTACAATGAGCAGTTCTTC	CASSSFYYNEQFF
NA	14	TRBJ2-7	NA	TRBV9	TGTGCCAGCAGCGGCTCAGACGGGTCCTACGAGCAGTACTTC	CASSGSDGSYEQYF
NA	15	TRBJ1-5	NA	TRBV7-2	TGTGCCAGCAGCCCCGACTGGGGGTTTAAACAGCCCCATCATTTT	CASSPDWGFKQPHHF
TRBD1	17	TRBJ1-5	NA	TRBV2	TGTGCCAGCAGTGAAGCGCCTGAGGGGGCTAGAAATCAGCCCCAGCATTTT	CASSEAPEGARNQPQHF
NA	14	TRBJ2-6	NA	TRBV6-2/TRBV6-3	TGTGCCAGCAGTTGGACAACTGGGGCCAACGTCCTGACTTTC	CASSWTTGANVLTF
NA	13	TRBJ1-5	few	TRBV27	TGTGCCAGCAGTCCCCGGTACGGCCAGCTCCAGCATTTT	CASSPRYGQLQHF
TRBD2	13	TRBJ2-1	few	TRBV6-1	TGTGCCAGCAGTCACGGGACTAGCGGAGAGCAGTTCTTC	CASSHGTSGEQFF
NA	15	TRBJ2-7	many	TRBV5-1	TGCGCCAGCAGCTCGGGACTGACGAGCTCCTACGAGCAGTACTTC	CASSSGLTSSYEQYF
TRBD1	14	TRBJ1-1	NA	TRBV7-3	TGTGCCAGCAGAGAGGACAGGGAGAGCACTGAAGCTTTCTTT	CASREDRESTEAFF
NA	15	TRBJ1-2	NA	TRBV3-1	TGTGCCAGCAGCCAAGGTTCCGGCAGGGGTAAGGGCTACACCTTC	CASSQGSGRGKGYTF
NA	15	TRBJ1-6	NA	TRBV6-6	TGTGCCAGCAGTTACGCAGGGAGCGGCAATTCACCCCTCCACTTT	CASSYAGSGNSPLHF
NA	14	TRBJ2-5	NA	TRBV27	TGTGCCAGCAGTTTTACGGGGAGCAAAGAGACCCAGTACTTC	CASSFTGSKETQYF
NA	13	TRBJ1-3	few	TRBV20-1	TGCAGTGCCAGTAGGGGCTCTGGAAACACCATATATTTT	CSASRGSGNTIYF
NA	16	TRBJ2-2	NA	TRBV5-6	TGTGCCAGCAGCTTGAGGGGTTTGGAGAACACCGGGGAGCTGTTTTTT	CASSLRGLENTGELFF
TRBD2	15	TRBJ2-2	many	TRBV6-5	TGTGCCAGCACAACTAGCGGCGCCATGGCCGGGGAGCTGTTTTTT	CASTTSGAMAGELFF
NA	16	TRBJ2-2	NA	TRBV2	TGTGCCAGCAGCGAAGGCAGGGCTGGAGTGACCGGGGAGCTGTTTTTT	CASSEGRAGVTGELFF
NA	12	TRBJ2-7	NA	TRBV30	TGTGCCTGTGCCCGACAGGCCCACGAGCAGTACTTC	CACARQAHEQYF
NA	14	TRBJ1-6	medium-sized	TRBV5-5	TGTGCCAGTGATCAAGCCCTAGGGAATTCACCCCTCCACTTT	CASDQALGNSPLHF
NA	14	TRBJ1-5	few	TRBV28	TGTGCCAGCTATACAGGGTACGGAGGTCAGCCCCAGCATTTT	CASYTGYGGQPQHF
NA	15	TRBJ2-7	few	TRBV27	TGTGCCAGCAGTATGGCTCTCGGGGCCCGGTACGAGCAGTACTTC	CASSMALGARYEQYF
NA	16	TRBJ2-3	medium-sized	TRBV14	TGTGCCAGCAGCCGATATAGTGCTTTCTACACAGATACGCAGTATTTT	CASSRYSAFYTDTQYF
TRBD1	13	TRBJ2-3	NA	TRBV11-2	TGTGCCAGCAGGACAGGGGGCACAGATACTCAGTATTTT	CASRTGGTDTQYF
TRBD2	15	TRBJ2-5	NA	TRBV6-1	TGTGCCAGCAGTGAATCGGCGGGAGGGCTGGAGACCCAGTACTTC	CASSESAGGLETQYF
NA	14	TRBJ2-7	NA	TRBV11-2	TGTGCCAGCAGCTTAGGTTTTGAGTCCTACGAGCAGTACTTC	CASSLGFESYEQYF
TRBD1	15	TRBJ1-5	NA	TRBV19	TGTGCCAGTAGTATAGCGGGACAGATCAATCAGCCCCAGCATTTT	CASSIAGQINQPQHF
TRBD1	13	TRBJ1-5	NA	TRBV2	TGTGCCAGTAGCCCGGGACAGTGGCAGCCCCAGCATTTT	CASSPGQWQPQHF
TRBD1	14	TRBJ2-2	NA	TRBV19	TGTGCCAGTAGTGCCGGGACAGGGGGCCGGGAGCTGTTTTTT	CASSAGTGGRELFF
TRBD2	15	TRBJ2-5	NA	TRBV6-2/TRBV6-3	TGTGCCAGCAGTTCTGTGACTAGCCTCCGGGAGACCCAGTACTTC	CASSSVTSLRETQYF
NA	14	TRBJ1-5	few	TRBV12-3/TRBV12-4	TGTGCCAGCAGTTTAGAGAATCGCAATCAGCCCCAGCATTTT	CASSLENRNQPQHF
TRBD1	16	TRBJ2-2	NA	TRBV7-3	TGTGCCAGCAGCTTCGGACAGGGAGGAAACACCGGGGAGCTGTTTTTT	CASSFGQGGNTGELFF
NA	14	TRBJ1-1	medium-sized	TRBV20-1	TGCAGTGCTACTCGCCAGAATATGAACACTGAAGCTTTCTTT	CSATRQNMNTEAFF